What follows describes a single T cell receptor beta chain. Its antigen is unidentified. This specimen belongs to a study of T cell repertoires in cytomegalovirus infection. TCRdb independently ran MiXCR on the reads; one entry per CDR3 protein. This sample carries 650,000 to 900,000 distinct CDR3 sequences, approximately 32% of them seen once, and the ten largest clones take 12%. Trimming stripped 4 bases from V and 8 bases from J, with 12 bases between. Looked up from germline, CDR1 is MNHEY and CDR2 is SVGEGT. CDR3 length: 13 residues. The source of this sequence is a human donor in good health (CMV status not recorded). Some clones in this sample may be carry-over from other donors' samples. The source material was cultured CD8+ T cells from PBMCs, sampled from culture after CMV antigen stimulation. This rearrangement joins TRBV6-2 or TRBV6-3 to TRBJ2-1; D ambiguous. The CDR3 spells CASSSTYRDEQFF. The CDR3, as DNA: TGTGCCAGCAGTTCCACTTATCGGGATGAGCAGTTCTTC.